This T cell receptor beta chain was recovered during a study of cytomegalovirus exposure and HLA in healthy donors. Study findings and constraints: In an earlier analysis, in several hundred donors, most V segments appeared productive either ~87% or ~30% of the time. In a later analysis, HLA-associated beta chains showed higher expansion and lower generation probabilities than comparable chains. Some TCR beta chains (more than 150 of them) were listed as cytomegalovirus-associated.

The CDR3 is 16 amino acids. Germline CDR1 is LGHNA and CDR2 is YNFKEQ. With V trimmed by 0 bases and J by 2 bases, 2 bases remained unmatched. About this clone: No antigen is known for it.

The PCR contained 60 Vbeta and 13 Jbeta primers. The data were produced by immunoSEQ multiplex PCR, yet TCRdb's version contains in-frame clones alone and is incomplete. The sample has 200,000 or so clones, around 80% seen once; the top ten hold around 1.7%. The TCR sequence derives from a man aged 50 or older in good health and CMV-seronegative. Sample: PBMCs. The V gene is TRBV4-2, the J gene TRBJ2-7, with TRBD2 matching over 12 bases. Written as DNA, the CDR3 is TGTGCCAGCAGCCAAGATGGACTAGCGGGACCCTACGAGCAGTACTTC. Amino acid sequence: CASSQDGLAGPYEQYF.